These 12 T cell receptor beta chains originate from one sample sequenced in a study of pediatric ulcerative colitis. Data came from immunoSEQ multiplex PCR; TCRdb stores just in-frame clones and leaves some out. The sample lists tens of thousands of clones, about 80% occurring once. Material for sequencing was blood. These receptors were obtained from a boy younger than 18 with moderate ulcerative colitis.

The chain uses TRBV7-3 and TRBJ1-1; TRBD1 matches at 8 bases. In germline, CDR1 is SGHTA, CDR2 FQGTGA. There are 17 residues in the CDR3. J lost 0 bases, V lost 1 base, and 7 bases had no gene match. CDR3 residues: CASSLKGEDRVNTEAFF. DNA of the CDR3: TGTGCCAGCAGCTTAAAGGGGGAGGACAGGGTGAACACTGAAGCTTTCTTT. The complete variable domain, with remaining parts taken from reference TRBV7-3 and TRBJ1-1, reads GAGVSQTPSNKVTEKGKYVELRCDPISGHTALYWYRQSLGQGPEFLIYFQGTGAADDSGLPNDRFFAVRPEGSVSTLKIQRTERGDSAVYLCASSLKGEDRVNTEAFFGQGTRLTVV.

This chain joins TRBV19 and TRBJ1-4, with D possibly TRBD1 on 6 matching bases. The length of the CDR3 is 14 residues. Deletions cut 6 bases from V and 3 bases from J, with 11 bases between. Looked up from germline, CDR1 is LNHDA and CDR2 is SQIVND (reference sequence). The CDR3 DNA follows: TGTGCCAGTAGAATACAGGGCTCTAATGAAAAACTGTTTTTT. Its protein is CASRIQGSNEKLFF.

This clone was counted a few times. The gene calls are TRBV10-1 and TRBJ1-3, with no clear D. Germline CDR1 is WNHNN and CDR2 is SYGVQD (reference sequence). V was trimmed by 0 bases and J by 0 bases, leaving 6 bases between them. The CDR3 length is 15 residues. CDR3 coding DNA: TGCGCCAGCAGTGAGTCTCTGCTCTCTGGAAACACCATATATTTT. It is translated as CASSESLLSGNTIYF.

This clone was observed a handful of times. The chain links TRBV6-5 to TRBJ1-2; TRBD1 matches at 7 bases. The germline V gene encodes CDR1 MNHEY and CDR2 SVGAGI. With 6 bases clipped from V and 8 bases from J, the junction kept 9 bases outside the gene matches. The CDR3 has 13 residues. CDR3: CASSRDRVEGYTF. The CDR3 nucleotides are TGTGCCAGCAGCCGAGACAGGGTGGAAGGCTACACCTTC.

In DNA, the CDR3 is TGTGCCAGCAGCGTACCGGGACTAGATGTAAAGGGGGGTGAGCAGTTCTTC. Its translation is CASSVPGLDVKGGEQFF. The chain recombines TRBV7-9 with TRBJ2-1, with 8 bases identical to TRBD2. This CDR3 region has 17 residues. Trimming at V came to 5 bases and at J to 9 bases, leaving 18 bases not matched to a gene. The germline V gene encodes CDR1 SEHNR and CDR2 FQNEAQ (reference sequence).

The rearrangement joins TRBV5-5 to TRBJ2-7, with 9 positions matching TRBD2. V shed 5 bases, J shed 8 bases, and the junction held 17 bases outside the gene matches. Germline V lookup: CDR1 SGHKS, CDR2 YYEKEE (reference sequence). CDR3 size: 16 residues. The CDR3 nucleotides are TGTGCCAGCAGTCAATCTAGCGGGGTTCTACGAATGCAGCAGTACTTC. As protein: CASSQSSGVLRMQQYF.

The chain has TRBV19 and TRBJ2-7; TRBD1 aligns across 10 bases. The CDR3 extends over 16 amino acids. CDR1 and CDR2 (germline): LNHDA, SQIVND (reference sequence). Losses at the gene ends were 7 bases for V and 4 bases for J; bases not matched to a gene: 13. CDR3 nucleotides: TGTGCCAGTATGGCGGCTGGGGGACAGGGGAAATACGAGCAGTACTTC. This sequence encodes CASMAAGGQGKYEQYF.

This clone has a handful of counts. The chain joins TRBV25-1 to TRBJ1-1; tentative D call: TRBD1 (6 bases). The germline V gene encodes CDR1 MGHDK and CDR2 SYGVNS. Trimming removed 2 bases at V and 4 bases at J, with 14 bases between. The CDR3 loop spans 15 amino acids. CDR3 nucleotides: TGTGCCAGCAGTGAAGCGGGGAGGGGGGGCACTGAAGCTTTCTTT. Amino acids: CASSEAGRGGTEAFF.

The chain uses TRBV25-1 and TRBJ2-2; 10 nucleotides align to TRBD1. The trim removed 0 bases at V and 2 bases at J, leaving 6 bases unmatched. The CDR3 is 18 residues long. CDR1 MGHDK and CDR2 SYGVNS come from the germline V gene. The CDR3 spells CASSEYLRQGANTGELFF. The CDR3 region has the DNA TGTGCCAGCAGTGAATACCTGAGACAGGGGGCAAACACCGGGGAGCTGTTTTTT.

The rearrangement uses TRBV5-5 and TRBJ2-7; D call uncertain. This CDR3 is built from 12 residues. Germline V gene sequence: CDR1 SGHKS, CDR2 YYEKEE (reference sequence). Trimming took off 0 bases at V and 5 bases at J, with 6 bases between the two ends. The CDR3: CASSLDRDEQYF. CDR3 bases: TGTGCCAGCAGCTTGGATCGAGACGAGCAGTACTTC.

The V gene is TRBV2, the J gene TRBJ1-2; a weak D match, TRBD1 (5 bases). V was clipped by 2 bases and J by 0 bases, with 19 bases between them. The germline V gene has CDR1 SNHLY and CDR2 FYNNEI. The CDR3 sequence is 18 residues long. The CDR3 coding sequence is TGTGCCAGCAGTGAAAGGGCAGGGATACCCCAAGCTAACTATGGCTACACCTTC. Translating gives CASSERAGIPQANYGYTF.

This clone is a singleton in its sample. This chain links TRBV6-5 with TRBJ1-3; no clear D. The V gene's germline CDR1 is MNHEY and CDR2 SVGAGI. This CDR3 contains 14 residues. Trimming cost V 6 bases and J 0 bases, with 9 bases left between them. The CDR3 coding sequence is TGTGCCAGCAGCCCGGAAAGCTCTGGAAACACCATATATTTT. It translates to CASSPESSGNTIYF.